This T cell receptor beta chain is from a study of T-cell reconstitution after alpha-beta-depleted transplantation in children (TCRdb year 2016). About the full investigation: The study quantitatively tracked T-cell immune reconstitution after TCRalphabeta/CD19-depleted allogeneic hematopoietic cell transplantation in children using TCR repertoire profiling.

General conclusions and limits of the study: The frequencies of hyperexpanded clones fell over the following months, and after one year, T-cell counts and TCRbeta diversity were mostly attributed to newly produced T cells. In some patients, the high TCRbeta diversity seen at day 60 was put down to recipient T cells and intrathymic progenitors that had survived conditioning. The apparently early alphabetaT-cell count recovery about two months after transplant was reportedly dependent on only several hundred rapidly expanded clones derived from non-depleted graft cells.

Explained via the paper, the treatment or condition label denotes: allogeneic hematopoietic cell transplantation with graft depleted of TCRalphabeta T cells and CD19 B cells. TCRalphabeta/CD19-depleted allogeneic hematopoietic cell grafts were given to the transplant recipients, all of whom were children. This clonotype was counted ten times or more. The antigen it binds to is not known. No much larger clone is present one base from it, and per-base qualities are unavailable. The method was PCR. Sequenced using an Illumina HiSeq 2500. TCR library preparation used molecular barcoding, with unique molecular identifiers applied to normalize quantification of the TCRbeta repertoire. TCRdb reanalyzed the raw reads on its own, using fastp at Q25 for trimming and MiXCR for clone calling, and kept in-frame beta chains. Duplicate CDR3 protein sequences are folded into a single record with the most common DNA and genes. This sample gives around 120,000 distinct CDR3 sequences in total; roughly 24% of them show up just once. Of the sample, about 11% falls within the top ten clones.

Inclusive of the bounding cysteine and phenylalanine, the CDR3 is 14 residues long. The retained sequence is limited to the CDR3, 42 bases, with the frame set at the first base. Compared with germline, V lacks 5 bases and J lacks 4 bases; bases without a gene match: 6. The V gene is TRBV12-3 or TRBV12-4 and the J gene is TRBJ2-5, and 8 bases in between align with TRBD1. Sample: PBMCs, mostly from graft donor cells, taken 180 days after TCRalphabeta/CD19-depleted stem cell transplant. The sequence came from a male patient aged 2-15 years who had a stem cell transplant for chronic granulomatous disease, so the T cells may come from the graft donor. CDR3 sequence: CASSVTGEGETQYF. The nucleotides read TGTGCCAGCAGTGTGACAGGGGAAGGAGAGACCCAGTACTTC.